Below, one T cell receptor beta chain is given with its context. Its antigen is unidentified. These data originate in a study of cytomegalovirus exposure and HLA in healthy donors. Study findings and constraints: According to a subsequent analysis, TCR clusters identified in the first cohort showed a tendency to co-occur across the approximately 130 validation repertoires. Among TCR beta chains, those listed as cytomegalovirus-associated numbered fewer than 200. Reportedly, diagnosis of cytomegalovirus status by the classifier showed high specificity and sensitivity.

TCRdb's copy holds only in-frame clones and misses some; the assay was immunoSEQ multiplex PCR. The table lists hundreds of thousands of clones, 75% to 90% of them singletons. The study drew the donors from its roughly 120-subject validation cohort, separate from the approximately 700-subject first cohort. The sequence was obtained from a woman in her 30s in good health and CMV-seropositive. Sequencing used PBMCs.

CDR3 DNA sequence: TGCAGCGCTGGGCGACAACCAAACACCGGGGAGCTGTTTTTT. Translating it yields CSAGRQPNTGELFF. The gene calls are TRBV29-1 and TRBJ2-2; D remains ambiguous. This CDR3 is built from 14 residues. Between the trimmed V and J ends, which lost 7 bases and 2 bases, there was a span of 14 bases. Looked up from germline, CDR1 is SQVTM and CDR2 is ANQGSEA.